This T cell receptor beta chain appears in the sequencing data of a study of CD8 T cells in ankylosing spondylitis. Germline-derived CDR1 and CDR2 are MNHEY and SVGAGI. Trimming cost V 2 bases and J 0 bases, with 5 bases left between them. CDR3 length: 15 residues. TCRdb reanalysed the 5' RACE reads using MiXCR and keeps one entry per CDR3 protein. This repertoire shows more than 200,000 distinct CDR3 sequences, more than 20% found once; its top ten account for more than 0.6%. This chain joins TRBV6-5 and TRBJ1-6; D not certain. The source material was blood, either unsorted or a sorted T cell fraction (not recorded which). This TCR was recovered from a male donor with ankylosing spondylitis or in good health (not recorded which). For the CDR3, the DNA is TGTGCCAGCAGTTACGCCCGCTCCTATAATTCACCCCTCCACTTT. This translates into CASSYARSYNSPLHF.